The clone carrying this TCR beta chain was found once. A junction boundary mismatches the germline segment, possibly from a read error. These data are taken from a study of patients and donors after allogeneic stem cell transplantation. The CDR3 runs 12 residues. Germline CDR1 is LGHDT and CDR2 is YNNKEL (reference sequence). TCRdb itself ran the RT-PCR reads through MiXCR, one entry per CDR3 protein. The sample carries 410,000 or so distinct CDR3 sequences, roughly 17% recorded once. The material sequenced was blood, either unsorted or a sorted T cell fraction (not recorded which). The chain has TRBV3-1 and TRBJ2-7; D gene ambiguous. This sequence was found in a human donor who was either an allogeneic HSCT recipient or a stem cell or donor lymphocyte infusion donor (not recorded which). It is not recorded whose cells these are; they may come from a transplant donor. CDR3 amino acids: CTSSQDFYEQYF. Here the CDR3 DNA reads TGTACCAGCAGCCAAGATTTCTACGAGCAGTACTTC.